One T cell receptor beta chain is described in this entry. This record belongs to a study of CD4 T cell repertoires in COVID-19. These memory T cells were uncultured and sequenced directly after ex vivo isolation. Germline V gives CDR1 SGHVS, CDR2 FNYEAQ. Trimming removed 4 bases from V and 4 bases from J, with 16 bases in between. The CDR3 totals 15 residues. Only in-frame clones appear in the TCRdb table, and some are missing; sequencing was by immunoSEQ multiplex PCR. The sample has about 75,000 clones, about 80% seen once. The TCR comes from a human donor who had COVID-19. The material was CD4+ T cells from peripheral blood, obtained after recovery from COVID-19. The chain carries TRBV7-6 and TRBJ1-1; D gene uncertain. CDR3 in DNA: TGTGCCAGCAGCTCCGATGGAGGGAGCGGCACTGAAGCTTTCTTT. Its translation: CASSSDGGSGTEAFF. Full variable domain (remainder filled in from reference TRBV7-6 and TRBJ1-1): GAGVSQSPRYKVTKRGQDVALRCDPISGHVSLYWYRQALGQGPEFLTYFNYEAQQDKSGLPNDRFSAERPEGSISTLTIQRTEQRDSAMYRCASSSDGGSGTEAFFGQGTRLTVV.